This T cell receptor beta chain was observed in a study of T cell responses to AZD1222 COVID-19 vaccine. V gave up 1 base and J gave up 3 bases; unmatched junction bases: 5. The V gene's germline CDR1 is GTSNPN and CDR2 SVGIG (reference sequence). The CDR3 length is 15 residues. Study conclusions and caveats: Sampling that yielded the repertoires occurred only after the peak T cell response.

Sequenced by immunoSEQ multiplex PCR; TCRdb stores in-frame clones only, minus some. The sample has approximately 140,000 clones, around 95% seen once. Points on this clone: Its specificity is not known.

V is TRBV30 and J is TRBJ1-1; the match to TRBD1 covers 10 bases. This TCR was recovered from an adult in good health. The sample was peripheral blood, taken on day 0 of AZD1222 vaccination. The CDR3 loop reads CAWSGGTGVDTEAFF. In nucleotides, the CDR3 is TGTGCCTGGAGTGGAGGGACAGGGGTTGACACTGAAGCTTTCTTT.